This record covers a single T cell receptor (gamma chain). This clone was observed a few times. This clone's antigen is unknown. The translation of this DNA and the TCRdb protein of a much larger clone differ at residue 15, probably owing to a read error; the protein shown here is translated from the DNA. This specimen belongs to a study of γδ T cells in repeated Plasmodium falciparum infection (dated by TCRdb to about 2021). Broadly, across the study: The natural-infection arm enrolled Malian children exposed to intense seasonal malaria transmission, compared against age and gender matched Australian children. The study examined how repeated Plasmodium falciparum infection shapes the human gammadelta T cell repertoire, using natural infection in Mali and controlled human malaria infection. Malian gammadelta TCR repertoires were analysed cross-sectionally during no-transmission periods and longitudinally across acute febrile malaria episodes. Samples from controlled-infection subjects were taken at baseline, just before selected infections, and 21 days after each infection. Five malaria-naive U.S. adults underwent four controlled human malaria infections by bites from P. falciparum NF54-infected Anopheles stephensi mosquitoes over about 600 days.

General study outcomes and caveats: Analysis of inter-individual variability in gammadelta T cell responses was limited by the small size of the controlled-infection cohort. Generalizability was limited because the Malian cohort came from a small rural village made up predominantly of one ethnic group. Vdelta2-negative gammadelta TCR repertoires from Malian children appeared more clonally expanded, less diverse and less shared than those of Australian children. Across time and infection, the Vgamma9/Vdelta2+ TCR repertoires showed a highly stable polyclonal makeup, with many TCRgamma sequences overlapping between individuals. Repeated controlled infections appeared to drive waves of new clonotype selection in Vdelta2-negative, largely Vdelta1+, gammadelta TCR repertoires.

Vgamma9/Vdelta2+ and Vdelta2-negative gammadelta T cell populations were flow-sorted from peripheral blood mononuclear cells for bulk TCR repertoire analysis. From its cysteine to its phenylalanine, the CDR3 spans 16 amino acids. Here the CDR3 DNA is all that survives: 48 bases in frame from base 1. CDR1 and CDR2 were assigned from the germline V gene as EGSTGY and YDSYTSSV. Libraries came from multiplex PCR. The sample was run on an Illumina MiSeq. Every sorted gammadelta T cell sample had both its TCR gamma (TRG) and TCR delta (TRD) chains sequenced. The authors processed their data as follows. The repertoire analyses used clonotype tree plots, the accumulated frequency of the top 20 clonotypes, and diversity index (DI) and D75 metrics. Clonotypes were called again by TCRdb from the public reads via CATT, and duplicate nucleotide sequences were then merged into one entry. The V and J calls follow TCRdb's processing rather than the paper's. This sample lists more than 4,000 gamma-chain clones; around 3.6% were detected once. The ten largest clones represent 25% to 35% of the sample.

The V and J genes are TRGV4 and TRGJP1. This clonotype originated in a pool of human donors (malaria-infected and uninfected, not separated). Sequenced material: gamma-delta T cells from blood. CDR3 loop: CATWDGFHHTGWFKTF. The sequenced DNA: TGTGCCACCTGGGATGGGTTCCATCACACTGGTTGGTTCAAGACATTT.